What follows are 7 T cell receptor beta chains derived from one specimen sequenced in a study of lymphopenia after photon versus proton radiotherapy. Assay: immunoSEQ multiplex PCR; the TCRdb copy retains only in-frame clones and omits some. The sample comprises approximately 80,000 clones, about 86% of which are singletons, and over 1.3% rests with the top ten. The input for sequencing was peripheral blood, taken from a patient treated with proton-based radiotherapy. These receptors were collected from a man in his 60s with pancreatic cancer.

This chain links TRBV5-4 with TRBJ2-1; D is uncertain. Germline V lookup: CDR1 SGHNT, CDR2 YYREEE (reference sequence). The CDR3 has 12 residues. Trimming removed 5 bases at V and 5 bases at J, with 8 bases between. The CDR3 region has the DNA TGTGCCAGCAGGAGGAAAGACAATGAGCAGTTCTTC. The encoded protein is CASRRKDNEQFF.

The DNA of the CDR3 is TGCGCCAGCAGCTTGGAAGCGGAGTTAAATGAGCAGTTCTTC. Protein product: CASSLEAELNEQFF. V and J are TRBV5-1 and TRBJ2-1; the D gene is possibly TRBD2 (5 bases). The V end was cut by 0 bases, the J end by 7 bases, with 11 bases between. The V gene's germline CDR1 is SGHRS and CDR2 YFSETQ. The CDR3 consists of 14 residues.

CDR3 sequence: CASSPPLYSKSGELFF. The CDR3, as DNA: TGTGCCAGTAGTCCCCCACTTTACTCAAAATCCGGGGAGCTGTTTTTT. The chain couples TRBV19 to TRBJ2-2; D unresolved. CDR1 is LNHDA, CDR2 SQIVND, per germline (reference sequence). V lost 5 bases and J lost 6, with 19 bases in between. There are 16 residues in the CDR3.

The rearrangement joins TRBV5-1 to TRBJ1-2; D is possibly TRBD1 (5 bases). CDR1 SGHRS and CDR2 YFSETQ come from the germline V gene. The CDR3 consists of 8 residues. The V and J ends lost 10 bases and 10 bases respectively, with 8 bases between them. CDR3 residues: CAPGPYTF. The CDR3, as DNA: TGCGCCCCAGGGCCCTACACCTTC.

The rearrangement links TRBV28 to TRBJ2-5; D is possibly TRBD1 or TRBD2 (5 bases each). The CDR3 runs 17 residues. V lost 4 bases and J 0 bases, leaving 18 bases between the germline ends. Per germline, CDR1 MDHEN and CDR2 SYDVKM. The CDR3 sequence is CASSYPGSGTYQETQYF. As DNA, the CDR3 is TGTGCCAGCAGTTACCCTGGTTCCGGGACGTACCAAGAGACCCAGTACTTC. Looking up the rest from reference TRBV28 and TRBJ2-5 gives the full variable domain: DVKVTQSSRYLVKRTGEKVFLECVQDMDHENMFWYRQDPGLGLRLIYFSYDVKMKEKGDIPEGYSVSREKKERFSLILESASTNQTSMYLCASSYPGSGTYQETQYFGPGTRLLVL.

This chain links TRBV18 with TRBJ2-1; no clear D gene. CDR3 length: 14 residues. Trimming left V 1 base short and J 5 bases short, with 9 bases between. Germline CDR1 and CDR2: KGHSH and LQKENI. The DNA for the CDR3 is TGTGCCAGCTCACCACTCTCTGTCGACAATGAGCAGTTCTTC. This sequence encodes CASSPLSVDNEQFF.

The rearrangement uses TRBV4-3 and TRBJ2-2, with TRBD1 as a possible D gene (5 bases). The CDR3 has 16 residues. V lost 1 base to trimming and J lost 1 base, with 10 bases between them. CDR1 and CDR2 from the germline V gene are LGHNA and YSLEER. The CDR3: CASSQAGRGNTGELFF. CDR3 coding DNA: TGCGCCAGCAGCCAAGCGGGTAGGGGGAACACCGGGGAGCTGTTTTTT.